The clone carrying this TCR beta chain was observed a handful of times. Its cognate antigen is unknown. This entry is derived from a study of blood T cells in healthy people across ages. Combining a sample-barcoded 5' primer with a J-beta primer mix, a second PCR ran for about 6 to 12 cycles. MiXCR was run by TCRdb on the 5' RACE reads, yielding one entry per CDR3 protein. This table holds over 1,300,000 distinct CDR3 sequences, approximately 59% found once. Study results and limitations: Older age coincided with a roughly linear decline in TCR beta diversity per million T cells. Donors of long life had a larger count of naive CD4+ cells and greater diversity than aged donors.

Trimming cost V 1 base and J 9 bases, with 10 bases left between them. In germline, CDR1 is SEHNR, CDR2 FQNEAQ (reference sequence). This CDR3 is built from 14 residues. Sequencing was carried out using blood. This receptor was taken from a young man in good health. The gene calls are TRBV7-9 and TRBJ1-6; no clear D gene. The chain's CDR3 is CASSLGFGSSPLHF. The CDR3 DNA is TGTGCCAGCAGCTTAGGTTTTGGTAGTTCACCCCTCCACTTT. Drawing the rest from reference TRBV7-9 and TRBJ1-6, the complete variable domain is DTGVSQNPRHKITKRGQNVTFRCDPISEHNRLYWYRQTLGQGPEFLTYFQNEAQLEKSRLLSDRFSAERPKGSFSTLEIQRTEQGDSAMYLCASSLGFGSSPLHFGNGTRLTVT.